The 23 T cell receptor beta chains in this list originate from one sample, sequenced in a study of response to subunit inactivated influenza vaccine (dated by TCRdb to the late 2010s). Library prep was done by RT-PCR. TCRdb names Illumina HiSeq 2500 as the instrument used. TCRdb reworked the public reads: Q25 trimming with fastp, MiXCR clone assembly, productive beta chains retained. Rows are combined by CDR3 protein, so each entry shows the most common genes and DNA. In all, the sample holds 650,000 to 850,000 distinct CDR3 sequences, and approximately 15% of those were seen once. The ten largest clones capture 5.5% to 7% of the sample. This sample comprised PBMCs from blood, obtained 14 days before vaccination. The receptors originated from a man aged 45 to 65 who received an inactivated influenza vaccine. Donor details come from another sample of the same person, matched by shared clones.

J is TRBJ2-1 and V is TRBV20-1; TRBD2 aligns across 7 bases. CDR1 is DFQATT, CDR2 SNEGSKA, per germline (reference sequence). The CDR3 is 15 amino acids. J was trimmed by 7 bases and V by 1 base; bases with no gene match: 10. The CDR3 nucleotides read TGCAGTGCTAGAGTATGGCTAGCGGCGGGTAATGAGCAGTTCTTC. This translates into CSARVWLAAGNEQFF.

This chain uses TRBV11-2 with TRBJ1-4; D gene unclear. CDR3 length: 14 amino acids. V was shortened by 3 bases and J by 7 bases, with 12 bases between the two germline ends. Germline CDR1 SGHAT, CDR2 FQNNGV. The CDR3 bases are TGTGCCAGCAGCTTCCCCGGGAAAAGTGAAAAACTGTTTTTT. Amino acids: CASSFPGKSEKLFF.

This clonotype came up many times. DNA of the CDR3: TGCGCCAGCAGCTTGGCCGACTACACAGATACGCAGTATTTT. This translates into CASSLADYTDTQYF. V usage is TRBV5-1 and J usage is TRBJ2-3; tentative D call: TRBD2 (5 bases). With 0 bases removed from V and 2 bases from J, the gap between germline ends came to 7 bases. This CDR3 is built from 14 residues. CDR1 and CDR2 from the germline V gene are SGHRS and YFSETQ.

This clonotype has just a few counts. The rearrangement joins TRBV5-1 to TRBJ1-6; 9 bases agree with TRBD1. V lost 4 bases to trimming and J lost 8 bases; unmatched junction nucleotides: 7. This CDR3 spans 15 amino acids. Germline V gives CDR1 SGHRS, CDR2 YFSETQ. The chain's CDR3 is CASSTGQGSYSPLHF. The CDR3 DNA reads as TGCGCCAGCAGCACAGGACAGGGGAGTTATTCACCCCTCCACTTT.

There are a few counts of this clonotype. This chain connects TRBV27 to TRBJ1-5; TRBD1 matches at 9 bases. J was trimmed by 1 base and V by 5 bases; bases with no gene match: 12. Germline V gene data show CDR1 as MNHEY and CDR2 as SMNVEV (reference sequence). The CDR3 is 18 residues long. CDR3 nucleotide sequence: TGTGCCAGCAGTATCACCGGGACAGGGCTCCGAAGCAATCAGCCCCAGCATTTT. Protein sequence: CASSITGTGLRSNQPQHF.

This sequence joins TRBV12-3 or TRBV12-4 and TRBJ1-1; TRBD1 is a possible D gene (6 bases). This CDR3 region has 13 residues. Trimming stripped 5 bases from V and 6 bases from J, with 13 bases between. The CDR3 bases are TGTGCCAGCAGTCCCGACAGGTACGCTGAAGCTTTCTTT. It encodes CASSPDRYAEAFF.

This clonotype was found a few times. The chain combines TRBV5-1 with TRBJ2-3; D unclear. CDR3 length: 15 amino acids. Trimming shortened V by 0 bases and J by 5 bases, and 13 bases separated the two germline ends. The germline CDR1 and CDR2 sequences are SGHRS and YFSETQ. The DNA of the CDR3 is TGCGCCAGCAGCTTGGGGGCACAGCAAAGAGATACGCAGTATTTT. Translation gives CASSLGAQQRDTQYF.

In this sample, this clonotype turned up a few times. The J gene is TRBJ2-2, the V gene TRBV2; D is possibly TRBD2 (6 bases). V lost 6 bases, J lost 5 bases, and 10 bases lay in between. The CDR3 contains 13 residues. The germline CDR1 and CDR2 sequences are SNHLY and FYNNEI. Written as DNA, the CDR3 is TGTGCCAGCAGGGGGGGAAGGACCGGGGAGCTGTTTTTT. This codes for CASRGGRTGELFF.

J is TRBJ1-1 and V is TRBV4-1; no clear D. From germline, CDR1 is MGHRA and CDR2 YSYEKL. The V end lost 2 bases, the J end lost 5 bases, and 15 bases lay between the germline ends. CDR3 size: 15 residues. The CDR3 is CASSQSTSPGTEAFF. The CDR3 DNA sequence: TGCGCCAGCAGCCAATCCACTTCCCCAGGAACTGAAGCTTTCTTT.

V and J are TRBV3-1 and TRBJ1-2, with unresolved D. V lost 1 base and J lost 8, with 17 bases in between. Germline V gene sequence: CDR1 LGHDT, CDR2 YNNKEL (reference sequence). CDR3 length: 15 amino acids. CDR3 loop: CASSQVGSAGGGYTF. In DNA, the CDR3 is TGTGCCAGCAGCCAAGTGGGATCCGCTGGCGGGGGCTACACCTTC.

This clonotype was found a few times. The chain recombines TRBV11-2 with TRBJ2-1, with a weak D call TRBD2 (5 bases). The V end lost 0 bases, the J end lost 6 bases, and 12 bases lay between the germline ends. The CDR3 covers 15 residues. Germline V gene data show CDR1 as SGHAT and CDR2 as FQNNGV. DNA of the CDR3: TGTGCCAGCAGCTTAGACGGGCTAGCAGCCAATGAGCAGTTCTTC. Its translation is CASSLDGLAANEQFF.

The chain carries TRBV7-8 and TRBJ2-7; D unresolved. CDR1 is SGHVS, CDR2 FQNEAQ, per germline. CDR3 size: 13 residues. V lost 5 bases and J lost 5, with 13 bases in between. CDR3 in amino acids: CASSNPSGHEQYF. CDR3 DNA: TGTGCCAGCAGCAATCCGTCGGGCCACGAGCAGTACTTC.

The chain combines TRBV19 with TRBJ2-1, with 12 bases aligning to TRBD2. Germline V CDR1 and CDR2: LNHDA, SQIVND (reference sequence). The CDR3 covers 19 residues. V shed 6 bases and J 0 bases; nucleotides not matched to a gene: 12. In DNA, the CDR3 is TGTGCCAGTAGCCGACTAGCGGGGGCCGCCCCAGTCTCCTACAATGAGCAGTTCTTC. Its protein product is CASSRLAGAAPVSYNEQFF.

This clonotype turned up a few times. The V gene is TRBV20-1, the J gene TRBJ1-3; D ambiguous. The CDR3 is made up of 15 amino acids. The V end lost 3 bases, the J end lost 4 bases, and 16 bases lay between the germline ends. The germline V gene encodes CDR1 DFQATT and CDR2 SNEGSKA (reference sequence). The CDR3 is CSASIPGRRGNTIYF. CDR3 nucleotides: TGCAGTGCTAGTATCCCGGGCCGAAGAGGAAACACCATATATTTT.

This chain joins TRBV12-3 or TRBV12-4 and TRBJ2-3; D is undetermined. The CDR3 sequence is 13 residues long. V lost 5 bases and J 6 bases, leaving 12 bases between the germline ends. The chain's CDR3 is CASSPDRFDTQYF. Written as DNA, the CDR3 is TGTGCCAGCAGTCCCGACCGCTTTGATACGCAGTATTTT.

The genes are TRBV7-2 and TRBJ2-1; 10 bases map to TRBD2. Germline CDR1 and CDR2: SGHTA and FQGNSA. The V gene end was trimmed by 1 base and the J gene end by 4 bases; junction bases not matched to a gene: 7. There are 17 residues in the CDR3. The CDR3 region is CASSLVASGRGYNEQFF. The CDR3 bases are TGTGCCAGCAGCTTAGTAGCTAGCGGGAGAGGATACAATGAGCAGTTCTTC.

This clonotype was counted a few times. The rearrangement links TRBV4-2 to TRBJ2-2; D is unresolved. Looked up from germline, CDR1 is LGHNA and CDR2 is YNFKEQ. Trimming pared 3 bases from V and 2 bases from J, leaving 7 bases between. The CDR3 extends over 14 amino acids. The CDR3 DNA reads TGTGCCAGCAGCCACCAATCAAACACCGGGGAGCTGTTTTTT. Protein sequence: CASSHQSNTGELFF.

The chain couples TRBV7-8 to TRBJ2-7; D is possibly TRBD1 or TRBD2 (6 bases each). This CDR3 has 15 amino acids. The V gene lost 1 base and the J gene lost 4 bases, with 14 bases spanning the gap. Germline V CDR1 and CDR2: SGHVS, FQNEAQ. The CDR3 loop reads CASSLDRGQGYEQYF. CDR3 coding DNA: TGTGCCAGCAGCTTAGATCGGGGGCAGGGGTACGAGCAGTACTTC.

This clonotype was seen a few times. The chain links TRBV4-1 to TRBJ2-3; 10 nucleotides line up with TRBD2. This CDR3 comprises 14 residues. Germline values: CDR1 MGHRA, CDR2 YSYEKL. With 8 bases clipped from V and 2 bases from J, the junction kept 4 bases outside the gene matches. The CDR3 loop reads CASQAGGYTDTQYF. The CDR3 nucleotides read TGCGCCAGCCAAGCGGGAGGGTACACAGATACGCAGTATTTT.

The V gene is TRBV7-8, the J gene TRBJ2-7; D is perhaps TRBD1 or TRBD2 (5 bases each). V gave up 4 bases and J gave up 0 bases, with 10 bases separating them. CDR3 length equals 14 residues. Looked up from germline, CDR1 is SGHVS and CDR2 is FQNEAQ. CDR3 nucleotide sequence: TGTGCCAGCAGCTCCCTGGGGGACTCCTACGAGCAGTACTTC. Amino acids: CASSSLGDSYEQYF.

CDR3 region: CAIKQGAQETQYF. CDR3 nucleotides: TGTGCCATCAAGCAGGGGGCACAAGAGACCCAGTACTTC. The chain carries TRBV10-3 and TRBJ2-5; 8 bases are a match to TRBD1. Trimming cost V 7 bases and J 2 bases; bases outside gene matches: 3. CDR1 and CDR2 (germline): ENHRY, SYGVKD. The CDR3 covers 13 residues.

This clonotype was seen a handful of times. The chain recombines TRBV4-2 with TRBJ2-5, with a possible D match to TRBD1 (6 bases). The ends were cut back, 0 bases at V and 3 bases at J, with 11 bases in the middle. This CDR3 comprises 15 residues. Germline loops: CDR1 LGHNA, CDR2 YNFKEQ. The CDR3 reads CASSQEGYREETQYF. For the CDR3, the DNA is TGTGCCAGCAGCCAAGAAGGGTACAGGGAAGAGACCCAGTACTTC.

This clonotype has ten or more counts. The V and J genes are TRBV3-1 and TRBJ1-3; D unresolved. This CDR3 comprises 14 residues. V was cut by 0 bases and J by 4 bases, with 7 bases left in between. Germline V gene sequence: CDR1 LGHDT, CDR2 YNNKEL (reference sequence). CDR3 residues: CASSQDFGGNTIYF. CDR3 sequence (DNA): TGTGCCAGCAGCCAAGACTTTGGAGGAAACACCATATATTTT.